This TCR beta chain was sequenced for a study of blood T cell repertoires in COVID-19. In the authors' methods: Amplifying reference gene primers gave estimates of nucleated cell counts. Produced via immunoSEQ multiplex PCR; TCRdb's table is partial and in-frame only. Clonal size and the V and J genes are those of that table, whereas D and trimming came from the DNA. This table holds roughly 90,000 clones, around 89% found once. Germline lookup yields CDR1 ENHRY and CDR2 SYGVKD. The V end lost 5 bases, the J end lost 1 base, and 5 bases lay between the germline ends. The CDR3 length is 12 residues. The rearrangement links TRBV10-3 to TRBJ1-1; D remains ambiguous. The TCR was taken from a man aged 50 or older with COVID-19, enrolled during active disease. Sequenced: peripheral blood. CDR3 DNA: TGTGCCATCAGTAGACAGAACACTGAAGCTTTCTTT. It is translated as CAISRQNTEAFF.